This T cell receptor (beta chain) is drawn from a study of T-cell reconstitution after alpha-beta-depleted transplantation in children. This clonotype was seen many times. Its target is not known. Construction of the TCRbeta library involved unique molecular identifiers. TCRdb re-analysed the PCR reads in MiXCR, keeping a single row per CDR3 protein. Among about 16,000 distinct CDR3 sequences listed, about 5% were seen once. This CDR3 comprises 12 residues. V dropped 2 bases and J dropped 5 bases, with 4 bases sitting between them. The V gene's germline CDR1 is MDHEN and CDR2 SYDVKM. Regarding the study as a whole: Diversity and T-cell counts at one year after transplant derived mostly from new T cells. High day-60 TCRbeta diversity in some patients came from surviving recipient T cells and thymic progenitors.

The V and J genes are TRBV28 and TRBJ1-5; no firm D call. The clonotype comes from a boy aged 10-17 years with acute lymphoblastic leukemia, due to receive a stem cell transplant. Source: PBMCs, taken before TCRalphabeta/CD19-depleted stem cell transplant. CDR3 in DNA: TGTGCCAGCAGTTTAATATATCAGCCCCAGCATTTT. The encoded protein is CASSLIYQPQHF.